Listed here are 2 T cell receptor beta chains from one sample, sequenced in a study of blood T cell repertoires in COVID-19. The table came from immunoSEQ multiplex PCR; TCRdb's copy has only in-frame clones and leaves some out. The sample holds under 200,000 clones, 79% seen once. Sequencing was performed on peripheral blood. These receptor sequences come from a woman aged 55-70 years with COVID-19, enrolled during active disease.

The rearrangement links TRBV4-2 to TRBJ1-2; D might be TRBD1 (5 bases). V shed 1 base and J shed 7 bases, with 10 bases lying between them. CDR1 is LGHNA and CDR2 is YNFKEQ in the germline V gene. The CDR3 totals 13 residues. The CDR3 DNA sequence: TGTGCCAGCAGCCAAGGACAGACGGGTGGCTACACCTTC. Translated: CASSQGQTGGYTF.

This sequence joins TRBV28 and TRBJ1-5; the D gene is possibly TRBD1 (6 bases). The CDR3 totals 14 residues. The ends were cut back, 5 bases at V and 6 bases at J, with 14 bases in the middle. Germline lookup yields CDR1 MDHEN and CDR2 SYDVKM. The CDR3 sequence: CASSRPQGLQPQHF. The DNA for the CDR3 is TGTGCCAGCAGTCGCCCACAGGGTCTTCAGCCCCAGCATTTT.